This T cell receptor (beta chain) appears in the sequencing data of a study of cytomegalovirus exposure and HLA in healthy donors. Study-level background: Of all 400 or so donors who were genotyped, 81% belonged to the Caucasian-associated ancestry cluster.

The germline V and J ends were trimmed by 0 bases and 2 bases, with 8 bases remaining between them. Germline values: CDR1 LGHNA, CDR2 YSLEER. The CDR3 is made up of 14 amino acids. This PCR relied on a set of 60 Vbeta primers and 13 Jbeta primers. Repertoires were generated with immunoSEQ multiplex PCR, while TCRdb's copy carries only in-frame clones and drops some. This sample carries some 180,000 clones, around three quarters of them seen once, and the ten largest clones take about 2.5%. This clone was detected once. This TCR derives from a woman between 25 and 40 years old in good health and CMV-seropositive. The sample taken for sequencing was PBMCs. The rearrangement uses TRBV4-3 and TRBJ2-7; D is perhaps TRBD1 (6 bases). The CDR3 sequence: CASSQDRGAYEQYF. The CDR3 nucleotides read TGCGCCAGCAGCCAAGACAGGGGAGCCTACGAGCAGTACTTC.